The present entry profiles one TCR beta chain with its context. This specimen comes from a study of OX40 agonist ivuxolimab in advanced cancers. V lost 1 base to trimming and J lost 8 bases, with 12 bases between them. The CDR3 extends over 14 amino acids. CDR1 SGHAT and CDR2 FQNNGV come from the germline V gene. Data came from immunoSEQ multiplex PCR; TCRdb stores just in-frame clones and leaves some out. This sample has roughly 25,000 clones, with 78% found just once. This sequence originates from an adult with an advanced solid tumor such as melanoma, head and neck, liver or kidney cancer. The rearrangement links TRBV11-2 to TRBJ2-1, with no clear D. This specimen consisted of CD4+ or CD8+ T cells sorted from blood, obtained in a trial of the OX40 agonist ivuxolimab. CDR3 amino acids: CASSLVGSADEQFF. DNA for the CDR3: TGTGCCAGCAGCTTAGTAGGATCCGCGGATGAGCAGTTCTTC.